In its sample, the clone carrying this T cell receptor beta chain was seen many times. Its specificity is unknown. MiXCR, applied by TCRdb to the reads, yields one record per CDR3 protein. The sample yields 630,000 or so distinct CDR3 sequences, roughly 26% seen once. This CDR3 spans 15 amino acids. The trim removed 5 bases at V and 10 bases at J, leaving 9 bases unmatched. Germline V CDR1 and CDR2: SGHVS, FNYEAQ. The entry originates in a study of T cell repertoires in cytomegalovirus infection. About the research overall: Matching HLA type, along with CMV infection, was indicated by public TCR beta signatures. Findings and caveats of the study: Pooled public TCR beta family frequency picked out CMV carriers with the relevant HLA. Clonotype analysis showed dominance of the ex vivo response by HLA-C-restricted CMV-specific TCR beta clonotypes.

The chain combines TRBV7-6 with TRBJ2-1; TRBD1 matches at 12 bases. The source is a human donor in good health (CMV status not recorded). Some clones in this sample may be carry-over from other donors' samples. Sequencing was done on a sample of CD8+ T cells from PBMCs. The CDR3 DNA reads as TGTGCCAGCAGCACGCCGGGACAGGGGGCTCGGGAGCAGTTCTTC. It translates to CASSTPGQGAREQFF.